The 6 T cell receptor beta chains reported below all come from one sample, sequenced in a study of T-cell memory formation after mild COVID-19. TCRdb reanalysed the 5' RACE reads using MiXCR and keeps one entry per CDR3 protein. This sample has 300,000 to 350,000 distinct CDR3 sequences, with roughly a fifth found just once. The sample taken for sequencing was PBMCs or a T cell subset sorted from them (not recorded which). These receptors were obtained from a man between 18 and 29 years old who had mild COVID-19 (a few samples of this study predate the infection). Cell type and time point are not known.

A few counts support this clonotype. V gene TRBV6-5 combines with J gene TRBJ2-2; no definite D call. Germline V gene sequence: CDR1 MNHEY, CDR2 SVGAGI. V dropped 0 bases and J dropped 6 bases, with 11 bases sitting between them. CDR3 length equals 15 residues. This chain's CDR3 is CASSYSTGFAGELFF. CDR3 nucleotide sequence: TGTGCCAGCAGTTACTCGACCGGGTTCGCCGGGGAGCTGTTTTTT.

The chain has TRBV12-3 or TRBV12-4 and TRBJ2-6, with D perhaps matching TRBD1 or TRBD2 (5 bases each). CDR3 length: 15 amino acids. Trimming pared 3 bases from V and 2 bases from J, leaving 8 bases between. CDR3 sequence reads: CASSLGDPGANVLTF. CDR3 nucleotides: TGTGCCAGCAGTTTGGGGGATCCTGGGGCCAACGTCCTGACTTTC.

The V gene is TRBV24-1, the J gene TRBJ2-2; D tentatively fits TRBD1 or TRBD2 (5 bases each). V lost 7 bases to trimming and J lost 7 bases, with 9 bases between them. The CDR3 is 12 amino acids. Germline CDR1 and CDR2: KGHDR and SFDVKD. As DNA, the CDR3 is TGTGCCACCAGCCTGGGGGACGGGGAGCTGTTTTTT. Its translation: CATSLGDGELFF.

This clonotype was seen a handful of times. The chain combines TRBV5-4 with TRBJ2-7; D not resolved. Trimming stripped 0 bases from V and 2 bases from J, with 9 bases between. Germline V CDR1 and CDR2: SGHNT, YYREEE (reference sequence). This CDR3 comprises 14 residues. CDR3 amino acids: CASSLDPGPYEQYV. The CDR3 DNA reads TGTGCCAGCAGCTTGGATCCAGGTCCCTACGAGCAGTACGTC.

The V and J genes are TRBV4-3 and TRBJ1-5; D is ambiguous. This CDR3 has 14 amino acids. V was clipped by 4 bases and J by 5 bases, with 12 bases between them. In germline, CDR1 is LGHNA, CDR2 YSLEER. The CDR3 bases are TGCGCCAGCAGCCCGGTGACAACCGATCAGCCCCAGCATTTT. This codes for CASSPVTTDQPQHF.

In this sample, this clonotype turned up a few times. The chain uses TRBV5-1 and TRBJ1-4, with D unresolved. This CDR3 comprises 15 residues. Trimming took off 4 bases at V and 3 bases at J, with 13 bases between the two ends. From germline, CDR1 is SGHRS and CDR2 YFSETQ. The CDR3 DNA sequence: TGCGCCAGCAGCGGCGGACGGACCTCTAATGAAAAACTGTTTTTT. This encodes CASSGGRTSNEKLFF. The full variable domain, rest sourced from reference TRBV5-1 and TRBJ1-4, is KAGVTQTPRYLIKTRGQQVTLSCSPISGHRSVSWYQQTPGQGLQFLFEYFSETQRNKGNFPGRFSGRQFSNSRSEMNVSTLELGDSALYLCASSGGRTSNEKLFFGSGTQLSVL.